This T cell receptor (beta chain) was observed in a study of blood T cell repertoires in COVID-19. Per the study methods: Amplification of reference gene primers provided the estimated nucleated cell counts. Only in-frame clones appear in the TCRdb table, and some are missing; sequencing was by immunoSEQ multiplex PCR. The V and J calls and the clone size are those of that table, but D and trimming were determined from the DNA. Here the sample spans about 140,000 clones, 60% to 80% being singletons. V lost 4 bases, J lost 8 bases, and 7 bases stayed unmatched. Looked up from germline, CDR1 is LNHDA and CDR2 is SQIVND (reference sequence). CDR3 size: 14 residues. The table lists this clone with a few counts.

Sequencing input: peripheral blood. The receptor comes from a woman aged 45-65 years with active or convalescent COVID-19. The V and J genes are TRBV19 and TRBJ1-2; 10 positions match TRBD1. The CDR3 bases are TGTGCCAGTAGTAGGGGGGACAGGGGAAGAGGCTACACCTTC. Encoded protein: CASSRGDRGRGYTF.